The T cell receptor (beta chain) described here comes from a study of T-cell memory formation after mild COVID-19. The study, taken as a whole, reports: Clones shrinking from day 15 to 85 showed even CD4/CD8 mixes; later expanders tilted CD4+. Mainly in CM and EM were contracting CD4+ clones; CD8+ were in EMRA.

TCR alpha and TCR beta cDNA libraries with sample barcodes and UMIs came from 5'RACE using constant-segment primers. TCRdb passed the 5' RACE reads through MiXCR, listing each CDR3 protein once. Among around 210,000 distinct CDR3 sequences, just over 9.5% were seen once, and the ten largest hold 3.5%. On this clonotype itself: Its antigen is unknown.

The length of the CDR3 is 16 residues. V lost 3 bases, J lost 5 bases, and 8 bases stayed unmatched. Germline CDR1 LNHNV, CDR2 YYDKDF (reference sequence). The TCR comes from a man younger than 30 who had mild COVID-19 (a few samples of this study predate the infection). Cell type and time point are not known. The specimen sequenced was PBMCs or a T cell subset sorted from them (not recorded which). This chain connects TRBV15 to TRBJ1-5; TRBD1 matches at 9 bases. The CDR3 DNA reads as TGTGCCACCAGCAGGGACCGGGACAGGGTTGATCAGCCCCAGCATTTT. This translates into CATSRDRDRVDQPQHF.